This T cell receptor beta chain derives from a study of patients and donors after allogeneic stem cell transplantation. TCRdb re-called the RT-PCR reads with MiXCR, one entry per CDR3 protein. The sample includes tens of thousands of distinct CDR3 sequences, 4% to 5% of them seen just once. The V end was cut by 5 bases, the J end by 1 base, with 7 bases between. CDR3 length: 14 residues. The germline gives CDR1 KGHDR, CDR2 SFDVKD. This clonotype has only a few counts. The rearrangement links TRBV24-1 to TRBJ2-2, with D maybe TRBD2 (5 bases). This TCR was sampled from a human donor who was either an allogeneic HSCT recipient or a stem cell or donor lymphocyte infusion donor (not recorded which). It is not recorded whose cells these are; they may come from a transplant donor. Sequencing was carried out using blood, either unsorted or a sorted T cell fraction (not recorded which). The DNA for the CDR3 is TGTGCCACCAGTGGTCGGGAGAACACCGGGGAGCTGTTTTTT. As protein: CATSGRENTGELFF.